This T cell receptor (beta chain) was identified in a study of graft-versus-host responses after intestinal transplantation. Study results and limitations: Investigators detected GvH clones in recipient marrow, with some emerging earlier in ileum or blood.

The CDR3 runs 16 residues. Looked up from germline, CDR1 is MDHEN and CDR2 is SYDVKM. V was shortened by 7 bases and J by 0 bases, with 16 bases between the two germline ends. Only in-frame clones appear in the TCRdb table, and some are missing; sequencing was by immunoSEQ multiplex PCR. Counted here are about 100,000 clones, about 90% occurring once; the ten biggest clones make up 0.9% to 1%. In regard to this clone: Antigen unknown.

This sequence joins TRBV28 and TRBJ1-5; D not certain. This TCR was sampled from a human donor who was the organ donor for an intestinal transplant. The sequencing here drew on unstimulated CD4+ T cells sorted from spleen or lymph node cells, taken before transplant. CDR3 sequence reads: CASTSGGAYSNQPQHF. CDR3 sequence (DNA): TGTGCCAGCACTTCCGGCGGAGCGTATAGCAATCAGCCCCAGCATTTT. Full variable domain (remainder filled in from reference TRBV28 and TRBJ1-5): DVKVTQSSRYLVKRTGEKVFLECVQDMDHENMFWYRQDPGLGLRLIYFSYDVKMKEKGDIPEGYSVSREKKERFSLILESASTNQTSMYLCASTSGGAYSNQPQHFGDGTRLSIL.